This TCR beta chain was sequenced for a study of blood T cells in healthy people across ages. There are 13 residues in the CDR3. The germline CDR1 and CDR2 sequences are MNHEY and SVGAGI. Combining a sample-barcoded 5' primer with a J-beta primer mix, a second PCR ran for roughly 7 to 12 cycles. Each CDR3 protein is one row after TCRdb ran MiXCR on the 5' RACE reads. The sample lists over 600,000 distinct CDR3 sequences, about half occurring once. Ranging in age from roughly 6 to 100, the donors were healthy Caucasian individuals from Russia. Approximately 9 milliliters of peripheral blood were drawn from each donor into EDTA-treated tubes. Samples each yielded at least 5.5 micrograms of total RNA. This clonotype was detected a few times. Its specificity is unknown. Points from the study as a whole: Percentage of naive T cells showed a strong correlation with TCR beta diversity.

The rearrangement joins TRBV6-5 to TRBJ2-1; D gene uncertain. Matching the DNA end better, TRBJ2-7 makes the J call doubtful. The sequence came from an elderly man in good health. The specimen was blood. CDR3 sequence: CASSDGRHNEQYF. CDR3 nucleotide sequence: TGTGCCAGCAGTGACGGACGGCACAATGAGCAGTACTTC.